This entry lists 8 T cell receptor beta chains sequenced from one sample in a study of blood T cell repertoires in COVID-19. Sequencing was performed with immunoSEQ multiplex PCR; in TCRdb, only in-frame clones are kept and a portion is missing. The data show 250,000 to 350,000 clones, more than 75% seen once. The sequencing input was PBMCs or T cells enriched from blood (not recorded which). These receptors were taken from a man aged 60 to 69 who had recovered from COVID-19.

The rearrangement links TRBV5-4 to TRBJ1-2, with D perhaps TRBD1 (6 bases). The CDR3 extends over 13 amino acids. Looked up from germline, CDR1 is SGHNT and CDR2 is YYREEE (reference sequence). The V and J ends lost 2 bases and 5 bases respectively, with 10 bases between them. CDR3 sequence (DNA): TGTGCCAGCAGCTTCGGGACACCGTATGGCTACACCTTC. It specifies CASSFGTPYGYTF.

CDR3 amino acids: CASSQVLAQGKKMNTEAFF. The DNA for the CDR3 is TGCGCCAGCAGCCAAGTCTTGGCACAGGGTAAGAAAATGAACACTGAAGCTTTCTTT. The chain couples TRBV4-3 to TRBJ1-1, with a possible D match to TRBD1 (6 bases). V dropped 1 base and J dropped 0 bases, with 21 bases sitting between them. CDR1 and CDR2 (germline): LGHNA, YSLEER. The CDR3 is 19 residues long.

This clone was seen more than once but under ten times. This sequence joins TRBV19 and TRBJ2-1; TRBD2 matches at 9 bases. The CDR3 totals 15 residues. Germline V lookup: CDR1 LNHDA, CDR2 SQIVND (reference sequence). J gave up 10 bases and V 2 bases, and 9 bases lay outside the gene matches. CDR3 bases: TGTGCCAGTAGTATAACGGCTAGCGGGATAAGGGAGCAGTTCTTC. Its translation: CASSITASGIREQFF.

This chain uses TRBV7-2 with TRBJ2-5; D not certain. The CDR3 extends over 15 amino acids. V was cut by 5 bases and J by 5 bases, with 18 bases left in between. The germline V gene has CDR1 SGHTA and CDR2 FQGNSA. This chain's CDR3 is CASSRQRQVDETQYF. For the CDR3, the DNA is TGTGCCAGCAGCAGACAAAGGCAGGTAGACGAGACCCAGTACTTC. Full variable domain (rest looked up from reference TRBV7-2 and TRBJ2-5): GAGVSQSPSNKVTEKGKDVELRCDPISGHTALYWYRQSLGQGLEFLIYFQGNSAPDKSGLPSDRFSAERTGGSVSTLTIQRTQQEDSAVYLCASSRQRQVDETQYFGPGTRLLVL.

The chain couples TRBV21-1 to TRBJ2-2; the table calls TRBD2, which could not be checked here. TRBV21-1 is deemed a pseudogene. This CDR3 is built from 17 residues. CDR3 DNA sequence: TGTGCCAGCATCAGCCCCCTACCCACGGGCAAACACCGGGGAGCTGTTTTT. Protein sequence: CASISPLPTGKHRGAVF.

The chain joins TRBV6-2 or TRBV6-3 to TRBJ2-7, with no clear D. The V end lost 1 base, the J end lost 3 bases, and 4 bases lay between the germline ends. The CDR3 consists of 12 residues. Germline values: CDR1 MNHEY, CDR2 SVGEGT. The DNA for the CDR3 is TGTGCCAGCAGTTACTTTATCTACGAGCAGTACTTC. It is translated as CASSYFIYEQYF.

V and J are TRBV24-1 and TRBJ2-3; perhaps TRBD1 as D (6 bases). Germline V gene data show CDR1 as KGHDR and CDR2 as SFDVKD. The length of the CDR3 is 14 residues. The V end was cut by 2 bases, the J end by 3 bases, with 8 bases between. Written as DNA, the CDR3 is TGTGCCACCAGTGATTGGGGGCAGACAGATACGCAGTATTTT. Translated: CATSDWGQTDTQYF.

The rearrangement uses TRBV24-1 and TRBJ2-2; unclear D gene. V lost 4 bases and J 7 bases, leaving 12 bases between the germline ends. This CDR3 spans 14 amino acids. Germline assignment: CDR1 KGHDR and CDR2 SFDVKD. This chain's CDR3 is CATSELDNRGELFF. CDR3 nucleotide sequence: TGTGCCACCAGTGAACTCGACAACCGCGGGGAGCTGTTTTTT.